This is a list of T cell receptor beta chains from one sample in a study of blood T cell repertoires in COVID-19. Using immunoSEQ multiplex PCR, the repertoire was profiled, and TCRdb retains in-frame clones only, with some absent. Altogether approximately 94,000 clones are present, 80% being singletons, with the ten largest covering over 30%. Sequencing input: peripheral blood. The receptors stem from a man in his 70s with active or convalescent COVID-19. Both conserved end residues are part of each CDR3. The D gene is left open where the match is weak. Not every row has a clone size; where given, it reads once, few, many or a size class.

cdr3_length	clone_size	d_call	j_call	v_call	cdr3_nt	cdr3_aa
13	NA	TRBD1	TRBJ2-2	TRBV27	TGTGCCAGCAGTTACGGACAGGCCGGGGAGCTGTTTTTT	CASSYGQAGELFF
13	NA	NA	TRBJ1-5	TRBV12-3/TRBV12-4	TGTGCCACGTCGGGAACTAGCAATCAGCCCCAGCATTTT	CATSGTSNQPQHF
15	NA	TRBD1	TRBJ1-5	TRBV5-8	TGTGCCAGCAGCTCCGGACAGGGAAATTTTCAGCCCCAGCATTTT	CASSSGQGNFQPQHF
14	few	TRBD1	TRBJ1-6	TRBV19	TGTGCCAGTAGTCAGGGGGCCCATAATTCACCCCTCCACTTT	CASSQGAHNSPLHF
17	NA	NA	TRBJ2-6	TRBV21-1	TGTGCCAGCAGCAAAGTGGGGACAGCCCAAGGGGCCAACGTCCTGACTTTC	CASSKVGTAQGANVLTF
19	NA	NA	TRBJ2-2	TRBV27	TGTGCCAGCAGTCCCATTACCGTATTCCGCGACAGAAACACCGGGGAGCTGTTTTTT	CASSPITVFRDRNTGELFF
12	NA	NA	TRBJ1-1	TRBV3-1/TRBV3-2	TGTGCCAGCAGCCAAGAAGGCGGCGAAGCTTTCTTT	CASSQEGGEAFF
15	NA	TRBD1	TRBJ2-2	TRBV28	TGTGCCAGCAACCCGGCGGACAGGGCCACCGGGGAGCTGTTTTTT	CASNPADRATGELFF
18	NA	TRBD2	TRBJ2-1	TRBV27	TGTGCCAGCAGTTTTTATGGGGCGGTGGCGGGGGGGCAAAATGAGCAGTTCTTC	CASSFYGAVAGGQNEQFF
16	NA	NA	TRBJ2-4	TRBV27	TGTGCCAGCAGTCCCGCTACCCCGTTAGCCAAAAACATTCAGTACTTC	CASSPATPLAKNIQYF
14	few	NA	TRBJ2-1	TRBV5-1	TGCGCCAGCAGCCTGAACTCCCTCTACAATGAGCAGTTCTTC	CASSLNSLYNEQFF
15	NA	TRBD1	TRBJ2-1	TRBV30	TGTGCCTGGAGTGTGGACAGGCAGTTGGTAAATGAGCAGTTCTTC	CAWSVDRQLVNEQFF
13	NA	NA	TRBJ1-1	TRBV2	TGTGCCAGCAGTGTAAGGGGTTCCACTGAAGCTTTCTTT	CASSVRGSTEAFF
15	NA	NA	TRBJ1-2	TRBV29-1	TGCAGCGTTGCGCAGGGTGGGCCCCCGGGCTATGGCTACACCTTC	CSVAQGGPPGYGYTF
22	NA	TRBD2	TRBJ2-7	TRBV16	TGTGCCAGCAGCCAACAAATCCTCAGGACTAGCGGGAGGGGGCTATATTGCTACGAGCAGTACTTC	CASSQQILRTSGRGLYCYEQYF
16	once	TRBD1	TRBJ1-6	TRBV6-1	TGTGCCAGCAGTGCGGACAGGGCTAAAGTTAATTCACCCCTCCACTTT	CASSADRAKVNSPLHF
16	NA	TRBD2	TRBJ2-1	TRBV11-2	TGTGCCAGCAGCTTAGGATCTAGCGGGTCTTGGGGTGAGCAGTTCTTC	CASSLGSSGSWGEQFF
14	NA	NA	TRBJ1-1	TRBV29-1	TGCAGCGCCACTCCAAGGGGGGGTAGGACTGAAGCTTTCTTT	CSATPRGGRTEAFF
16	NA	TRBD1	TRBJ2-1	TRBV6-2/TRBV6-3	TGTGCCAGCAGTCCGACAGGGGGCCCTAGCGCCAATGAGCAGTTCTTC	CASSPTGGPSANEQFF
16	NA	NA	TRBJ2-5	TRBV6-5	TGTGCCAGCAGTTATGTAGGGGCGGGGTACCAAGAGACCCAGTACTTC	CASSYVGAGYQETQYF
12	NA	NA	TRBJ2-1	TRBV12-3/TRBV12-4	TGTGCCAGCAGTTTTTACGGGAATGAGCAGTTCTTC	CASSFYGNEQFF
12	NA	NA	TRBJ1-1	TRBV12-3/TRBV12-4	TGTGCCAGCAGCCCTGGCCCGGCCGGGGCTTTCTTT	CASSPGPAGAFF
16	NA	TRBD1	TRBJ2-7	TRBV7-8	TGTGCCAGCAGCTTCGAGACAGGGGCGATCTCCTACGAGCAGTACTTC	CASSFETGAISYEQYF
16	few	TRBD2	TRBJ2-7	TRBV3-1/TRBV3-2	TGTGCCAGCAGCTATCGGACTAGCGGGAGTCCCTACGAGCAGTACTTC	CASSYRTSGSPYEQYF
15	NA	NA	TRBJ1-2	TRBV18	TGTGCCAGCTCACCACCGGCAGGGTTTGACTATGGCTACACCTTC	CASSPPAGFDYGYTF
16	few	NA	TRBJ1-1	TRBV3-1/TRBV3-2	TGTGCCAGCAGCCACTCTTCCCAGGGGAAGGACACTGAAGCTTTCTTT	CASSHSSQGKDTEAFF
14	NA	NA	TRBJ1-2	TRBV6-6	TGTGCCAGCAGTTACCCCGGAGGGGTAGGGGGCTACACCTTC	CASSYPGGVGGYTF
15	few	TRBD2	TRBJ2-5	TRBV5-4	TGTGCCAGCAGCGCCCGACAAGGGGAGGGAGAGACCCAGTACTTC	CASSARQGEGETQYF
14	NA	NA	TRBJ2-7	TRBV6-5	TGTGCCAGCAGTTACTCGAGAGTTTCCTACGAGCAGTACTTC	CASSYSRVSYEQYF
17	NA	NA	TRBJ1-3	TRBV9	TGTGCCAGCAGCCCGGGATCGGTTCCTCGGGCTGGAAACACCATATATTTT	CASSPGSVPRAGNTIYF
14	NA	NA	TRBJ1-2	TRBV14	TGTGCCAGCAGCCGTCACAGCGGGTATTATGGCTACACCTTC	CASSRHSGYYGYTF
18	NA	TRBD1	TRBJ1-3	TRBV12-5	TGTGCTAGTGGTTTCCCGCCCCCGGACAGGGGGATTGGAAACACCATATATTTT	CASGFPPPDRGIGNTIYF
15	NA	TRBD2	TRBJ2-1	TRBV7-3	TGTGCCAGCAGCTCCGGGACTAGCTCCTACAATGAGCAGTTCTTC	CASSSGTSSYNEQFF
14	NA	TRBD2	TRBJ2-7	TRBV7-2	TGTGCCAGCAGGGACATAGCGGGAGGTTACGAGCAGTACTTC	CASRDIAGGYEQYF
14	NA	NA	TRBJ1-2	TRBV28	TGTGCCAGCAGTTCCGGTGGGGCAGCTAATGGCTACACCTTC	CASSSGGAANGYTF
21	NA	TRBD2	TRBJ2-7	TRBV16	TGTGCCAGCAGCCAATCGGGGACAGGACGGACTAGCGGGAGGGAAGGCAACGAGCAGTACTTC	CASSQSGTGRTSGREGNEQYF
13	NA	NA	TRBJ1-2	TRBV12-3/TRBV12-4	TGTGCCAGCAGGTTACCGACAGGAAGGGGCTACACCTTC	CASRLPTGRGYTF
13	NA	NA	TRBJ1-6	TRBV7-9	TGTGCCAGCAGCTTTGAACAGAATTCACCCCTCCACTTT	CASSFEQNSPLHF
17	NA	NA	TRBJ1-5	TRBV25-1	TGTGCCAGCAGTGAAAGGGAGGCTCATGGGGGGAATCAGCCCCAGCATTTT	CASSEREAHGGNQPQHF
13	NA	NA	TRBJ1-2	TRBV7-9	TGTGCCAGCAGCCACGAGGACAGATATGGCTACACCTTC	CASSHEDRYGYTF
13	NA	NA	TRBJ2-2	TRBV6-6	TGTGCCAGCAGGTACCGGGACACCGGGGAGCTGTTTTTT	CASRYRDTGELFF
15	NA	NA	TRBJ2-7	TRBV5-4	TGTGCCAGCAGCTTGGCCTCGGCAGCGTTAGACGAGCAGTACTTC	CASSLASAALDEQYF
15	NA	TRBD1	TRBJ2-7	TRBV6-1	TGTGCCAGCAGTGAGGGACAGGGATCGGTCTACGAGCAGTACTTC	CASSEGQGSVYEQYF
15	NA	TRBD1	TRBJ2-3	TRBV30	TGTGCCTGGAGTGTACTAGGGGGCTGGGAAGATACGCAGTATTTT	CAWSVLGGWEDTQYF
15	NA	TRBD1	TRBJ1-4	TRBV30	TGTGCCTGGAGTGTACTCCGGGACAGCGCACAAAAACTGTTTTTT	CAWSVLRDSAQKLFF
15	NA	NA	TRBJ2-5	TRBV27	TGTGCCAGCAGTTTTTTCAAAGGCCCGAGGGAGACCCAGTACTTC	CASSFFKGPRETQYF
14	NA	TRBD2	TRBJ2-7	TRBV18	TGTGCCAGCTCACCGCATAGCGGGAGCTACGAGCAGTACTTC	CASSPHSGSYEQYF
14	few	NA	TRBJ2-2	TRBV19	TGTGCCAGTAGTATAGAAACTAGTGTCGGGGAGCTGTTTTTT	CASSIETSVGELFF
15	NA	NA	TRBJ2-4	TRBV2	TGTGCCAGCAGTGAACACGAGCTAGCCAAAAACATTCAGTACTTC	CASSEHELAKNIQYF
14	NA	NA	TRBJ2-5	TRBV7-9	TGTGCCAGCAGCTTAGCCGGTGGCCAAGAGACCCAGTACTTC	CASSLAGGQETQYF
13	NA	NA	TRBJ2-1	TRBV7-9	TGTGCCAGCAGCTTAGACTCCCGGGATGAGCAGTTCTTC	CASSLDSRDEQFF
13	NA	NA	TRBJ2-3	TRBV18	TGTGCCAGCTCACCTCTAGGGGCAGATACGCAGTATTTT	CASSPLGADTQYF
14	once	TRBD1	TRBJ2-7	TRBV27	TGTGCCAGCACCAACATCGGGACAGACTACGAGCAGTACTTC	CASTNIGTDYEQYF
12	NA	NA	TRBJ1-4	TRBV5-6	TGTGCCAGCAGCTTGGGGGAGGAAAAACTGTTTTTT	CASSLGEEKLFF
17	NA	TRBD2	TRBJ2-7	TRBV6-1	TGTGCCAGCAGTGAAGCAGGGACTAGCGGGAGGAACTACGAGCAGTACTTC	CASSEAGTSGRNYEQYF
13	NA	NA	TRBJ1-2	TRBV7-9	TGTGCCAGCAGGGAGGCGGGAGACCTCGGCTACACCTTC	CASREAGDLGYTF
15	NA	NA	TRBJ1-1	TRBV30	TGTGCCTGGAGTCTACTGGAGGCGCGGAACACTGAAGCTTTCTTT	CAWSLLEARNTEAFF